This TCR beta chain stems from a study of cytomegalovirus exposure and HLA in healthy donors. A multiplex PCR was run with 60 Vbeta primers and 13 Jbeta primers. TCRdb keeps only in-frame clones here, not all; method: immunoSEQ multiplex PCR. The sample includes 200,000 to 250,000 clones, under 80% of them seen just once. The germline CDR1 and CDR2 sequences are WNHNN and SYGVQD (reference sequence). The length of the CDR3 is 14 residues. V was trimmed by 3 bases and J by 4 bases, leaving 10 bases between them. The sequencing input was PBMCs. The chain links TRBV10-1 to TRBJ1-3; no firm D call. This receptor was obtained from a girl aged 2 to 10 in good health and CMV-seronegative. CDR3: CASSDGTEGNTIYF. The CDR3 DNA reads TGCGCCAGCAGTGATGGAACAGAAGGAAACACCATATATTTT.